This T cell receptor beta chain came from a study of blood T cells in healthy people across ages. Whole-study findings and limits: Diversity was higher, and naive CD4+ cells more numerous, in long-lived donors than in aged donors.

This clonotype was seen ten or more times. The antigen remains unidentified. Using a J-beta primer mix together with a sample-barcoded 5' primer, a second PCR was run for roughly 6 to 11 cycles. Each CDR3 protein gets one entry after TCRdb re-called the 5' RACE reads with MiXCR. The sample has approximately 810,000 distinct CDR3 sequences, around 30% seen once. The CDR3 covers 13 residues. The V end lost 6 bases, the J end lost 3 bases, and 11 bases lay between the germline ends. The chain joins TRBV12-3 or TRBV12-4 to TRBJ1-2; tentative D call: TRBD1 (5 bases). The sample consisted of blood. The sequence was obtained from a woman of 80 years or more in good health. This CDR3 is CASSLGADYGYTF. The CDR3 DNA follows: TGTGCCAGCAGCCTCGGGGCCGACTATGGCTACACCTTC.